This T cell receptor (beta chain) was obtained from a study of radiotherapy plus CTLA-4 blockade in lung cancer. In the study overall: For 18% of patients, objective responses occurred, and roughly 31% had disease control.

Broader study findings: The best prediction of response reportedly came from early blood T cell clone dynamics, with interferon-beta. Blood saw expansion of tumor-derived TCR clones after radiotherapy plus ipilimumab.

Data came from immunoSEQ multiplex PCR; TCRdb stores just in-frame clones and leaves some out. This table has about 80,000 clones, more than 60% appearing once. As for this clone: Its antigen is unidentified.

The clonotype originates from a human donor with non-small cell lung cancer whose response to radiotherapy plus ipilimumab could not be evaluated. Some clones in this sample may be carry-over from other donors' samples. The source was peripheral blood, collected from a patient treated with radiotherapy plus ipilimumab.

DNA for the CDR3: TGTGCCAGCAGTTTATTCCCGGGACAGGGGAATGAGCAGTTCTTC. Amino acid sequence: CASSLFPGQGNEQFF. This chain links TRBV27 with TRBJ2-1; 10 nucleotides agree with TRBD1. The CDR3 runs to 15 residues. Per the germline V gene, CDR1 is MNHEY and CDR2 is SMNVEV (reference sequence). Losses at the gene ends were 1 base for V and 7 bases for J; bases not matched to a gene: 4.